Shown below are 5 T cell receptor beta chains from a single sample sequenced in a study of vaccination and CD4 T cells after COVID-19. These receptors lack a known antigen. Treatment in this sample: approximately 9-day PBMC culture with coronavirus spike peptide pools or control peptides (ViraFEST assay). Cultured CD4+ T cell DNA underwent sequencing with the Oncomine TCR Beta short-read assay. TCRdb reprocessed the PCR reads via MiXCR and lists one record per CDR3 protein. This sample has 15,000 or so distinct CDR3 sequences, with 45% to 65% found just once. The sample taken for sequencing was CD4+ T cells from blood, cultured in vitro. Receptors were obtained from a human donor who had recovered from COVID-19.

This chain connects TRBV20-1 to TRBJ1-1, with D possibly matching TRBD1 (6 bases). CDR3 length: 16 amino acids. V lost 3 bases, J lost 4 bases, and 21 bases lay in between. Germline V CDR1 and CDR2: DFQATT, SNEGSKA (reference sequence). The CDR3 here is CSASGGWAESGTEAFF. Written as DNA, the CDR3 is TGCAGTGCTAGTGGGGGCTGGGCGGAGTCTGGCACTGAAGCTTTCTTT.

This sequence joins TRBV6-1 and TRBJ1-1, with D perhaps matching TRBD1 (5 bases). The CDR3 covers 13 residues. Germline CDR1 and CDR2: MNHNS and SASEGT. V was trimmed by 6 bases and J by 0 bases, leaving 8 bases between them. CDR3 sequence reads: CASRRTLNTEAFF. DNA of the CDR3: TGTGCCAGCAGACGGACATTGAACACTGAAGCTTTCTTT.

The CDR3 bases are TGTGCCAGCAGCGCTGCAGGGGAAACTGAAGCTTTCTTT. Its translation: CASSAAGETEAFF. V usage is TRBV2 and J usage is TRBJ1-1; D is perhaps TRBD1 (6 bases). The germline V gene has CDR1 SNHLY and CDR2 FYNNEI. The CDR3 has 13 residues. Trimming removed 6 bases from V and 5 bases from J, with 13 bases in between.

The chain joins TRBV5-1 to TRBJ2-5; 7 nucleotides match TRBD2. In germline, CDR1 is SGHRS, CDR2 YFSETQ. The CDR3 length is 15 residues. Unmatched junction bases numbered 8, after V lost 3 bases and J lost 3 bases. The CDR3 loop reads CASSSGGKTEETQYF. The CDR3 DNA follows: TGCGCCAGCAGCTCGGGAGGAAAAACCGAAGAGACCCAGTACTTC.

This clonotype was counted once. V gene TRBV5-1 combines with J gene TRBJ1-2; weak D call: TRBD1 (5 bases). The germline CDR1 and CDR2 sequences are SGHRS and YFSETQ. This CDR3 spans 16 amino acids. The V and J ends lost 4 bases and 1 base respectively, with 17 bases between them. This CDR3 reads CASSITAGQFNYGYTF. CDR3 nucleotide sequence: TGCGCCAGCAGCATCACCGCCGGACAATTTAACTATGGCTACACCTTC.